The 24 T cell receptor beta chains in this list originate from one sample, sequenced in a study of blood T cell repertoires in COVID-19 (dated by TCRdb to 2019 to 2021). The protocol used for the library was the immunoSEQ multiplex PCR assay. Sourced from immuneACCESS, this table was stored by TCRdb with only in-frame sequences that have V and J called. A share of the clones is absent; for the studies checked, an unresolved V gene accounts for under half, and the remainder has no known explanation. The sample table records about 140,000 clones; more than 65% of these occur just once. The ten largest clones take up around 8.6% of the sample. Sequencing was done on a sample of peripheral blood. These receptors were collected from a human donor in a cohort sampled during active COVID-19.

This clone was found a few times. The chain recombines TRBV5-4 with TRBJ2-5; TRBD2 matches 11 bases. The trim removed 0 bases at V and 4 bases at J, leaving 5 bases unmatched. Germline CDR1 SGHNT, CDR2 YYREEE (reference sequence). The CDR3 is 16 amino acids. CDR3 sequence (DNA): TGTGCCAGCAGCTTGGTAGCGGGGGGGCCTCGAGAGACCCAGTACTTC. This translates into CASSLVAGGPRETQYF.

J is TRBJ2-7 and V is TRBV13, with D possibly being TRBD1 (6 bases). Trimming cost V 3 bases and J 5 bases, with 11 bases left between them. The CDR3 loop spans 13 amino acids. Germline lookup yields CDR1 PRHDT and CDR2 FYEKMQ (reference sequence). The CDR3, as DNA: TGTGCCAGCAGCTTGACCGAGGGGGACGAGCAGTACTTC. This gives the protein CASSLTEGDEQYF.

The CDR3 here is CASSPSIGQGHEQFF. The CDR3 nucleotides read TGTGCCAGCAGCCCATCTATTGGACAGGGTCATGAGCAGTTCTTC. The rearrangement uses TRBV7-9 and TRBJ2-1, with 8 bases lining up with TRBD1. V trimming: 5 bases; J trimming: 8 bases; junction bases outside the gene matches: 11. Germline CDR1 is SEHNR and CDR2 is FQNEAQ (reference sequence). This CDR3 is 15 amino acids long.

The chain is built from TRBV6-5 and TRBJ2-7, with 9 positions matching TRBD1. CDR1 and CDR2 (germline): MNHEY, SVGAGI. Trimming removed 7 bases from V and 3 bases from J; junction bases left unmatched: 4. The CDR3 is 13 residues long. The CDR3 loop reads CASMGQGRYEQYF. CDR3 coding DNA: TGTGCCAGCATGGGACAGGGACGCTACGAGCAGTACTTC.

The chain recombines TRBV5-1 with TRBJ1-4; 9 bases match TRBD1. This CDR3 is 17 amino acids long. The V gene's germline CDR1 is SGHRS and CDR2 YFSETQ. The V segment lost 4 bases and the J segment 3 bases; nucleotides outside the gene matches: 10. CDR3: CASSPGQGSGSNEKLFF. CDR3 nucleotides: TGCGCCAGCAGCCCGGGACAGGGATCTGGTTCTAATGAAAAACTGTTTTTT.

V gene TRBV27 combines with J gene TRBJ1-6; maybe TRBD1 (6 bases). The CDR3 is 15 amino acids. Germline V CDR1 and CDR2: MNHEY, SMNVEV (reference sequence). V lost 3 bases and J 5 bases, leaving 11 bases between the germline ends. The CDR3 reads CASSFEGVNNSPLHF. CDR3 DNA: TGTGCCAGCAGTTTCGAGGGGGTCAATAATTCACCCCTCCACTTT.

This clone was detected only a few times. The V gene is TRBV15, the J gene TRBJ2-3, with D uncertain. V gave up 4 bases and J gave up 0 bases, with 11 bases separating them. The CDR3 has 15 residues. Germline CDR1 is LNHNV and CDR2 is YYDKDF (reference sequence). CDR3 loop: CATSTRLPSTDTQYF. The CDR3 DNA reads TGTGCCACCAGCACTAGACTCCCTAGCACAGATACGCAGTATTTT.

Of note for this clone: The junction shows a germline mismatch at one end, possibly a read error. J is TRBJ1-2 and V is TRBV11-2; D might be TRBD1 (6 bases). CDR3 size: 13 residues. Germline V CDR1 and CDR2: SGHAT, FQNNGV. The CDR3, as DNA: TGTGCCAGCAGCTTAGGAGGGGGGGTCCCGGGTTCCTTC. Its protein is CASSLGGGVPGSF.

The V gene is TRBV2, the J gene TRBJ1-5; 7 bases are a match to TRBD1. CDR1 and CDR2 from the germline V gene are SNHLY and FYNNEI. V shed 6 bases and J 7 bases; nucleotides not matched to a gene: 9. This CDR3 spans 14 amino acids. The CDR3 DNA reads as TGTGCCAGCAGGCATGGACAGGACCCACAGCCCCAGCATTTT. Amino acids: CASRHGQDPQPQHF.

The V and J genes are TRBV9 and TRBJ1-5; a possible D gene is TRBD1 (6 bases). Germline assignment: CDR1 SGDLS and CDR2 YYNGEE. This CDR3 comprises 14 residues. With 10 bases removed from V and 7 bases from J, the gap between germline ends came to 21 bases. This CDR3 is CAARRGGREQPQHF. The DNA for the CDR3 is TGTGCCGCTCGGAGGGGGGGCAGGGAGCAGCCCCAGCATTTT.

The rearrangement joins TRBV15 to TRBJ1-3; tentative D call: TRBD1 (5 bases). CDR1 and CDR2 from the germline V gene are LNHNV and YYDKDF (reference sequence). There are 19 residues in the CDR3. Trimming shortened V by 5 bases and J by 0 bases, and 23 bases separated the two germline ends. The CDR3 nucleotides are TGTGCCACCAGCCTAACACTACCGGGACTCCCGAGCTCTGGAAACACCATATATTTT. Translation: CATSLTLPGLPSSGNTIYF.

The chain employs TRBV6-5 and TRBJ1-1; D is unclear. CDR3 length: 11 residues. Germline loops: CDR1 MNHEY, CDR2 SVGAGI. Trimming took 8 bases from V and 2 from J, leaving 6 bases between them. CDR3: CASLLNTEAFF. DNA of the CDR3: TGTGCCAGCTTACTCAACACTGAAGCTTTCTTT.

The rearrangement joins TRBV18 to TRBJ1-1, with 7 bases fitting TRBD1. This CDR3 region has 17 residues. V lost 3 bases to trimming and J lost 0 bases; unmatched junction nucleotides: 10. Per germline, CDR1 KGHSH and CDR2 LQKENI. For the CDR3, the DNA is TGTGCCAGCTCACCGGGCCCGGGACAGCAGATGAACACTGAAGCTTTCTTT. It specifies CASSPGPGQQMNTEAFF.

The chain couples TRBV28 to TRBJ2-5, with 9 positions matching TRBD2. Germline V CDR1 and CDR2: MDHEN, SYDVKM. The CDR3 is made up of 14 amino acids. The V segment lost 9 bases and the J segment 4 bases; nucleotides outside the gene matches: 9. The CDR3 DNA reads TGTGCCAGTATTTCTGCGGGGGGGGGAGAGACCCAGTACTTC. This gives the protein CASISAGGGETQYF.

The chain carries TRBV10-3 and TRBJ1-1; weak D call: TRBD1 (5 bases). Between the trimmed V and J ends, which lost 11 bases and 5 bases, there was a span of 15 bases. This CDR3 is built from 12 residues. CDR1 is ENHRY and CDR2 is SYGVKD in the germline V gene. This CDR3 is CAVQGGGTEAFF. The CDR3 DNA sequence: TGTGCCGTTCAGGGCGGAGGGACTGAAGCTTTCTTT.

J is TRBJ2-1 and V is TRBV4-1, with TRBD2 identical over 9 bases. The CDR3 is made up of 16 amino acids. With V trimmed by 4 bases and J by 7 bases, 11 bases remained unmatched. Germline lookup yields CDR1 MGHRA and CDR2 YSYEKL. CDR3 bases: TGCGCCAGCAGCCCCCCCCTAGCGGGGAGGAAGAATGAGCAGTTCTTC. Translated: CASSPPLAGRKNEQFF.

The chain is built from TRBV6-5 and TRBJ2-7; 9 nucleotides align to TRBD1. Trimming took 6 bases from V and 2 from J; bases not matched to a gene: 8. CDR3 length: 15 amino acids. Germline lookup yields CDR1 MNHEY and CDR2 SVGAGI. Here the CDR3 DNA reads TGTGCCAGCAGATCCGGACAGGGGCGGACCTACGAGCAGTACTTC. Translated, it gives CASRSGQGRTYEQYF.

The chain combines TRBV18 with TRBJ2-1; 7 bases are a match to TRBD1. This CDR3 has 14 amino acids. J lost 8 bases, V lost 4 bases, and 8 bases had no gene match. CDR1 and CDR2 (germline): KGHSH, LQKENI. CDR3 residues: CASSLRQGFHEQFF. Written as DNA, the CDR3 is TGTGCCAGCTCACTACGACAGGGATTCCATGAGCAGTTCTTC.

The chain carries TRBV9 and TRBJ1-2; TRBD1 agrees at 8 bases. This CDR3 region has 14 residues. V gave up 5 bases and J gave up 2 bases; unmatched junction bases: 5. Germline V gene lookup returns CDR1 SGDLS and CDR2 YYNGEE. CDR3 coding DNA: TGTGCCAGCAGGGACAGGGTGGGGAACTATGGCTACACCTTC. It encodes CASRDRVGNYGYTF. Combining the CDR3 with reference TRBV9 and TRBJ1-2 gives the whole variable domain DSGVTQTPKHLITATGQRVTLRCSPRSGDLSVYWYQQSLDQGLQFLIQYYNGEERAKGNILERFSAQQFPDLHSELNLSSLELGDSALYFCASRDRVGNYGYTFGSGTRLTVV.

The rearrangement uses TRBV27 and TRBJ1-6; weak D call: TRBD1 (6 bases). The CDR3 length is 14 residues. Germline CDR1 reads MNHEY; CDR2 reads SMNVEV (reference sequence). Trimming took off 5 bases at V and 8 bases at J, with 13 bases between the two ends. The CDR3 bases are TGTGCCAGCAGTGATTCCCACAGGGATTCACCCCTCCACTTT. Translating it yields CASSDSHRDSPLHF.

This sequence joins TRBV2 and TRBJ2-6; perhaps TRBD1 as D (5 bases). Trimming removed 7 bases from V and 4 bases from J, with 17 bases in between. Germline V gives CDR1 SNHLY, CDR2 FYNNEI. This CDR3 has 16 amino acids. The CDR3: CASTNGRGSGANVLTF. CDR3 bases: TGTGCCAGCACCAATGGAAGGGGTTCCGGGGCCAACGTCCTGACTTTC. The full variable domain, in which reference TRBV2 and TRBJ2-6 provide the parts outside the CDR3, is EPEVTQTPSHQVTQMGQEVILRCVPISNHLYFYWYRQILGQKVEFLVSFYNNEISEKSEIFDDQFSVERPDGSNFTLKIRSTKLEDSAMYFCASTNGRGSGANVLTFGAGSRLTVL.

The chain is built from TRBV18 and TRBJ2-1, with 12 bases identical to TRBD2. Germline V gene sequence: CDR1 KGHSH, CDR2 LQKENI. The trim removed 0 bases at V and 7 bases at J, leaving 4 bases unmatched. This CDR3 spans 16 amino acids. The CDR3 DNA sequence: TGTGCCAGCTCACCACCGACACTAGCGGGGGGAAATGAGCAGTTCTTC. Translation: CASSPPTLAGGNEQFF. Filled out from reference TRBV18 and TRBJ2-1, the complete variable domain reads NAGVMQNPRHLVRRRGQEARLRCSPMKGHSHVYWYRQLPEEGLKFMVYLQKENIIDESGMPKERFSAEFPKEGPSILRIQQVVRGDSAAYFCASSPPTLAGGNEQFFGPGTRLTVL.

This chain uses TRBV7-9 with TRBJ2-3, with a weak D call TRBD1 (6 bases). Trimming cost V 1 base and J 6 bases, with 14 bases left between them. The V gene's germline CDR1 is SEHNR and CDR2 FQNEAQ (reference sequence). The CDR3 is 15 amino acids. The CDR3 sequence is CASSLELGARDTQYF. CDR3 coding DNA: TGTGCCAGCAGCTTAGAGCTGGGGGCGAGGGATACGCAGTATTTT.

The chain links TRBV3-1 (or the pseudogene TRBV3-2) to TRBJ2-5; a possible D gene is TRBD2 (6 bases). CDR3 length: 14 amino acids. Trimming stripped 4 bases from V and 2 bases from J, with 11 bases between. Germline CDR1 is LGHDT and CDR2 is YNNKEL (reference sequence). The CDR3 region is CASSPGRRQETQYF. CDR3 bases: TGTGCCAGCAGCCCAGGGAGGAGGCAAGAGACCCAGTACTTC.